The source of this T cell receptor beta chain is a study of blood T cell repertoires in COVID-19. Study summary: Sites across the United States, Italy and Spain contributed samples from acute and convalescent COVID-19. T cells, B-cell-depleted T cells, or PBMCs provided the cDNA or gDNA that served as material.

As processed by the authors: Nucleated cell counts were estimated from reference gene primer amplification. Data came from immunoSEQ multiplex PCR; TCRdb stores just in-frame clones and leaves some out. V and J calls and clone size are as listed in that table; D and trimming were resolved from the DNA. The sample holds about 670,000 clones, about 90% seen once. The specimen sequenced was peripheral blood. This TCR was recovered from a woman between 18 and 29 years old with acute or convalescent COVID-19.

The CDR3 here is CASSTGQLIEAFF. The CDR3 nucleotides read TGTGCCAGCTCCACGGGACAGCTCATCGAGGCTTTCTTT. The rearrangement uses TRBV18 and TRBJ1-1, with 7 bases lining up with TRBD1. This CDR3 is 13 amino acids long. After removal of 6 bases from V and 11 bases from J, the junction contained 12 bases not matched to a gene. CDR1 and CDR2 (germline): KGHSH, LQKENI.